This is a list of T cell receptor beta chains from one sample in a study of shared clonotypes between healthy human individuals. Measured with immunoSEQ multiplex PCR; TCRdb has only the in-frame clones, and not every one. Of a few hundred thousand clones detected, 90% to 98% appear once; the ten largest clones hold 0.32%. Input material: memory CD8+ T cells sorted from blood. These receptors were taken from a man aged 30 to 39 in good health. Each CDR3 is given with its conserved first and last residue. Some rows have no size entry. The others give once, few or many, or a class for an expanded clone.

>.|12|TRBV9
CASSVNTGELFF
>.|17|TRBV7-8
CASSPSGLAGGMYEQYF
>once|16|TRBV7-9
CASSQSPASSGNTIYF
>.|14|TRBV10-1
CASSVATDPYEQYF
>.|15|TRBV28
CASSLPPQGFETQYF
>.|13|TRBV18
CASSPPGIDTQYF
>.|15|TRBV28
CASSFVGYSNQPQHF
>.|14|TRBV6-5
CATTSTVSGNTIYF
>.|16|TRBV4-1
CASSQELAEYYNEQFF
>.|13|TRBV27
CASSLKADQPQHF
>.|16|TRBV9
CASSGRGGRAADTQYF
>.|15|TRBV14
CASSQGGGGTYEQYF
>.|15|TRBV7-9
CASSLLAGGKETQYF
>.|12|TRBV29-1
CSVAYRPYEQYF
>.|14|TRBV10-3
CAISKDTLGDEQYF
>.|13|TRBV28
CASSFGFSYEQYF
>.|14|TRBV5-1
CASSLAQGPYEQYF
>.|16|TRBV6-6
CASSYPDRVANYGYTF
>once|11|TRBV28
CASSHGGLEYF
>.|15|TRBV10-3
CAIRETSGRTDTQYF
>.|15|TRBV6-1
CASSRDRVFGGELFF
>.|15|TRBV19
CASSTGTGGTDTQYF
>.|12|TRBV2
CASLAGLYEQYF
>.|17|TRBV4-2
CASSQSQGAMGNQPQHF
>.|15|TRBV7-9
CASSFSGLAGSIQYF
>once|13|TRBV4-2
CASSQPLRREQYF
>.|14|TRBV10-3
CAVRAGGGRNEQFF
>.|14|TRBV6-5
CASSYDLGYYEQYF
>.|15|TRBV15
CATSRETGRPGELFF
>.|15|TRBV5-1
CASSTTGQRLDEQYF
>.|14|TRBV4-1
CASSHRQGDYEQYF
>.|15|TRBV9
CASSSREGRYNEQFF
>.|14|TRBV7-9
CASSLWGSGTEQYF
>.|13|TRBV19
CASSRGYTYEQYF
>.|18|TRBV5-1
CASSLTVGGQGAREKLFF
>.|14|TRBV28
CASRGQGASYEQYF
>.|15|TRBV27
CASSGGQRLYNEQFF
>.|12|TRBV7-9
CASRGLTDTQYF
>.|13|TRBV27
CASSSFRGYGYTF
>.|13|TRBV19
CASSIDRAETQYF
>.|13|TRBV19
CASTREGNQPQHF
>.|13|TRBV29-1
CSVDLQGTDTQYF
>.|14|TRBV25-1
CASSELQRGNTIYF
>.|14|TRBV29-1
CSVAGLARTYEQYF
>.|12|TRBV10-3
CAISEVNYEQYF
>.|14|TRBV29-1
CSVEFPIPRETQYF
>.|13|TRBV7-8
CASSLGTGYGYTF
>once|13|TRBV4-1
CASSQDPNRELFF
>.|13|TRBV6-1
CASSVGGLHEQFF
>.|15|TRBV18
CASSPWGASSYEQYF
>.|15|TRBV19
CASSTSGAGGGAQHF
>.|12|TRBV28
CASSVYQGRYTF